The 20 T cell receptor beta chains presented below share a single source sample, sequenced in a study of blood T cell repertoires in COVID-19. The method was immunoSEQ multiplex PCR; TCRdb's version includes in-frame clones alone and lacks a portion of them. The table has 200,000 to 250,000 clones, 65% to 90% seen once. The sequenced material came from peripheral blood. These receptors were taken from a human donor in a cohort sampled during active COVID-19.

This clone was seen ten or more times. CDR3 amino acids: CASSDRGATDTQYF. The CDR3, as DNA: TGTGCCAGCAGTGACAGGGGGGCCACAGATACGCAGTATTTT. The genes are TRBV27 and TRBJ2-3; 9 bases map to TRBD1. Germline CDR1 and CDR2: MNHEY and SMNVEV (reference sequence). V lost 5 bases, J lost 2 bases, and 2 bases stayed unmatched. The CDR3 totals 14 residues.

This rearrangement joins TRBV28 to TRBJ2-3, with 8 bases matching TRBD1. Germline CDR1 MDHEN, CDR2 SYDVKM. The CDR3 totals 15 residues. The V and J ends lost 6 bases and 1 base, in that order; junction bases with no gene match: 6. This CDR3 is CASREWTGRTDTQYF. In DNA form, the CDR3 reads TGTGCCAGCAGGGAGTGGACAGGGCGCACAGATACGCAGTATTTT.

Here the CDR3 reads CAWSRARNEQYF. The DNA of the CDR3 is TGTGCCTGGAGCAGGGCGCGTAACGAGCAGTACTTC. The chain employs TRBV30 and TRBJ2-7, with a possible D match to TRBD1 (5 bases). Looked up from germline, CDR1 is GTSNPN and CDR2 is SVGIG (reference sequence). The V gene lost 3 bases and the J gene lost 5 bases, with 11 bases spanning the gap. The length of the CDR3 is 12 residues.

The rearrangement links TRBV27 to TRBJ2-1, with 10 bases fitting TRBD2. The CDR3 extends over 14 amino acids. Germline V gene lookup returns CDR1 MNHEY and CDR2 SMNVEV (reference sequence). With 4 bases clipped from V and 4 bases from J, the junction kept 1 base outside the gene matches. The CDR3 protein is CASSSGLAYNEQFF. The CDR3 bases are TGTGCCAGCAGTTCGGGACTAGCGTACAATGAGCAGTTCTTC.

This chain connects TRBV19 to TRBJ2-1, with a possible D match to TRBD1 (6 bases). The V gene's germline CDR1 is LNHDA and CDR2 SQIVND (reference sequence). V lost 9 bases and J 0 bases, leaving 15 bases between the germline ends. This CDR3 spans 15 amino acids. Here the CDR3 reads CASTDRRSSYNEQFF. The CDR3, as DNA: TGTGCCAGCACCGACAGGCGAAGCTCCTACAATGAGCAGTTCTTC.

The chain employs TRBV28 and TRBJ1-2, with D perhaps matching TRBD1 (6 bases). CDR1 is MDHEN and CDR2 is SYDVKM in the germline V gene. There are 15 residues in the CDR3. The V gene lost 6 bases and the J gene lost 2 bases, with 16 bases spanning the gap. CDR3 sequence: CASRSTGIANYGYTF. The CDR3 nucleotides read TGTGCCAGCAGATCTACAGGGATCGCAAACTATGGCTACACCTTC.

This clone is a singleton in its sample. CDR3 nucleotide sequence: TGTGCCAGCAGTTCCGGACTATTGAACACTGAAGCTTTCTTT. Its translation: CASSSGLLNTEAFF. The chain is built from TRBV27 and TRBJ1-1; D is undetermined. The CDR3 has 14 amino acids. In germline, CDR1 is MNHEY, CDR2 SMNVEV (reference sequence). The V gene lost 4 bases and the J gene lost 0 bases, with 9 bases spanning the gap.

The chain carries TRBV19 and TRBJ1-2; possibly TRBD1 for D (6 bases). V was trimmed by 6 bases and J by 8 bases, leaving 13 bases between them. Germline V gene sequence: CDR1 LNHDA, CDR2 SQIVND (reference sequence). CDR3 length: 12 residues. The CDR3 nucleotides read TGTGCCAGTAGAACAGGGCTGCGCGGCTACACCTTC. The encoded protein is CASRTGLRGYTF.

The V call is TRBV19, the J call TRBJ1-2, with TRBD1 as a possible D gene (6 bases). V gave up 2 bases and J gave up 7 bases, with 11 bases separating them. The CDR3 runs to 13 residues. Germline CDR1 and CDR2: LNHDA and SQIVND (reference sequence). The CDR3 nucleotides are TGTGCCAGTAGTATACTGGGGGCAACTGGCTACACCTTC. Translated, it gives CASSILGATGYTF.

The CDR3 is CAISATSETNTDTQYF. The CDR3, as DNA: TGTGCCATCAGTGCGACTAGCGAGACAAACACAGATACGCAGTATTTT. The V and J genes are TRBV10-3 and TRBJ2-3; 8 bases map to TRBD2. CDR3 size: 16 residues. V dropped 4 bases and J dropped 2; count of bases not matched to a gene: 8. The V gene's germline CDR1 is ENHRY and CDR2 SYGVKD.

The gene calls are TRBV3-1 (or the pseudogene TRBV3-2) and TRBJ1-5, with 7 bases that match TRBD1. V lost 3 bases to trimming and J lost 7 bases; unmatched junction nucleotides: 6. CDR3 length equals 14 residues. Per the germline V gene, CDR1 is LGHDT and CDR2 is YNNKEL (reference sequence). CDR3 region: CASSQEGARQPQHF. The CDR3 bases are TGTGCCAGCAGCCAGGAGGGGGCTCGGCAGCCCCAGCATTTT.

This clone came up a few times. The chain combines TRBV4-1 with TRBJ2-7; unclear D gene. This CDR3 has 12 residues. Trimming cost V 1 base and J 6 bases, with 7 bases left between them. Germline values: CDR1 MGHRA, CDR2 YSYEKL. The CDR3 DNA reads TGCGCCAGCAGCCAAGCTGCAGGCGAGCAGTACTTC. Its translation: CASSQAAGEQYF.

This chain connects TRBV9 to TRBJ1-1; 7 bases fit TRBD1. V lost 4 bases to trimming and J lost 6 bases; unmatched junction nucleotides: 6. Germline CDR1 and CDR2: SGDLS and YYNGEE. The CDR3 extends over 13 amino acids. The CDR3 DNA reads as TGTGCCAGCAGCCCTAACGGACAGGCTGAAGCTTTCTTT. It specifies CASSPNGQAEAFF.

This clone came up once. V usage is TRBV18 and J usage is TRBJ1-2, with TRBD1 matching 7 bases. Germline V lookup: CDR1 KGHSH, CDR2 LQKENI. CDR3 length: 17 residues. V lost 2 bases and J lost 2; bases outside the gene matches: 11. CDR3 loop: CASSPIQGPLLNYGYTF. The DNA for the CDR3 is TGTGCCAGCTCACCAATACAGGGGCCTTTACTCAACTATGGCTACACCTTC.

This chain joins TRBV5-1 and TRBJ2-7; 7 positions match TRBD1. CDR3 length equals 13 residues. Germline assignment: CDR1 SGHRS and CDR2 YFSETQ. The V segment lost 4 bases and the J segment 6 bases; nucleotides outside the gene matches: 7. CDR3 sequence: CASSPTGQFEQYF. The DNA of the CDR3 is TGCGCCAGCAGCCCGACAGGGCAATTCGAGCAGTACTTC. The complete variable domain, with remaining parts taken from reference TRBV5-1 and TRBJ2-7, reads KAGVTQTPRYLIKTRGQQVTLSCSPISGHRSVSWYQQTPGQGLQFLFEYFSETQRNKGNFPGRFSGRQFSNSRSEMNVSTLELGDSALYLCASSPTGQFEQYFGPGTRLTVT.

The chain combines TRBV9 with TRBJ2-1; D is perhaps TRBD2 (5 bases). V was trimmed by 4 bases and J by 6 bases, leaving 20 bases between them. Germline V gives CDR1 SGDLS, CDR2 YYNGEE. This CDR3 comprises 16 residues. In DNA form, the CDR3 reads TGTGCCAGCAGCACGCGGAGTAGGGAGTACTCCAATGAGCAGTTCTTC. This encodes CASSTRSREYSNEQFF.

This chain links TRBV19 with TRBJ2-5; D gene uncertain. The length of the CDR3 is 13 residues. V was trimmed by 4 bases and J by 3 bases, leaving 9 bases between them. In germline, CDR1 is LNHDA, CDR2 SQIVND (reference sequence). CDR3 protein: CASSTPGEETQYF. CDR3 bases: TGTGCCAGTAGTACGCCGGGTGAAGAGACCCAGTACTTC.

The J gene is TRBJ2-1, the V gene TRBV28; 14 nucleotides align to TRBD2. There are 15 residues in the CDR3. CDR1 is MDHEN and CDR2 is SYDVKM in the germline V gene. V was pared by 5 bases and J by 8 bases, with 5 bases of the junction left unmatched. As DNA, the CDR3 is TGTGCCAGCAGTGAGGGACTAGCGGGAGACTATGAGCAGTTCTTC. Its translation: CASSEGLAGDYEQFF.

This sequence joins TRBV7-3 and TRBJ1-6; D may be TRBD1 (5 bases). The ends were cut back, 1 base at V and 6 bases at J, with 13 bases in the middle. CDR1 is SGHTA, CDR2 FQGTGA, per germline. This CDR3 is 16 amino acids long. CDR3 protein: CASSLRVQGSNSPLHF. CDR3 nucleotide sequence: TGTGCCAGCAGCTTAAGGGTGCAGGGTTCTAATTCACCCCTCCACTTT.

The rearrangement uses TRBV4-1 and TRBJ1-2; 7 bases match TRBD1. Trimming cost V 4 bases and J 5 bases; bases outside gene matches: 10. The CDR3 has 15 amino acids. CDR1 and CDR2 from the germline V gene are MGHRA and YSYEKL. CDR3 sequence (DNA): TGCGCCAGCAGCCCGAGACAGGGTGGGGGGTATGGCTACACCTTC. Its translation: CASSPRQGGGYGYTF.